This T cell receptor (beta chain) is from a study of identical twins' blood T cells. Study conclusions and caveats: Twins shared more top CDR3 clonotypes than unrelated donors did. Shared CDR3 clonotype counts between two donors mainly tracked the product of their cloneset sizes, twins included.

On this clonotype itself: The antigen is not known.

V was pared by 0 bases and J by 6 bases, with 18 bases between. This CDR3 has 16 amino acids. CDR1 SGHRS and CDR2 YFSETQ come from the germline V gene. TCRdb re-analysed the 5' RACE reads in MiXCR, keeping a single row per CDR3 protein. The repertoire consists of hundreds of thousands of distinct CDR3 sequences, with around 30% occurring once and the leading ten covering around 5.6%. Donors were six healthy women in three monozygous twin pairs. Likely shared infections and vaccines: all three twin pairs were reared together. The clonotype originates from a woman aged 18 to 50 in good health. The chain recombines TRBV5-1 with TRBJ1-2, with a tentative D call TRBD1 (5 bases). The specimen was PBMCs. The CDR3 DNA reads as TGCGCCAGCAGCTTGGGATCGGGGGACCGCCTTGATGGCTACACCTTC. This gives the protein CASSLGSGDRLDGYTF.